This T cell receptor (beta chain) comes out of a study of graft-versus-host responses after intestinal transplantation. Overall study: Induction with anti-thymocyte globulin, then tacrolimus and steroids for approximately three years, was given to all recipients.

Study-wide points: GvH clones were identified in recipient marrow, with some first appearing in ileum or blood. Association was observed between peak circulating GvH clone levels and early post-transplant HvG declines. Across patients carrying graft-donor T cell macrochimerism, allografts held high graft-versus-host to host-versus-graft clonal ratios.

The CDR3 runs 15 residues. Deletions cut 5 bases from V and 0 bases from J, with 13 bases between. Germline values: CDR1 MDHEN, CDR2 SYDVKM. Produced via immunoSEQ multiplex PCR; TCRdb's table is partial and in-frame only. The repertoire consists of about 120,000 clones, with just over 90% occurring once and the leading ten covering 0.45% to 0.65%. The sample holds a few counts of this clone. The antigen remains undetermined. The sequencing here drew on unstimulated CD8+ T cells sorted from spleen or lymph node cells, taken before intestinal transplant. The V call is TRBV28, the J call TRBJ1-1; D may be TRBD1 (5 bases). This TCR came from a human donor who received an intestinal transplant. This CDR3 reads CASSPRGTMNTEAFF. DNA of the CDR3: TGTGCCAGCAGTCCCCGGGGGACTATGAACACTGAAGCTTTCTTT.